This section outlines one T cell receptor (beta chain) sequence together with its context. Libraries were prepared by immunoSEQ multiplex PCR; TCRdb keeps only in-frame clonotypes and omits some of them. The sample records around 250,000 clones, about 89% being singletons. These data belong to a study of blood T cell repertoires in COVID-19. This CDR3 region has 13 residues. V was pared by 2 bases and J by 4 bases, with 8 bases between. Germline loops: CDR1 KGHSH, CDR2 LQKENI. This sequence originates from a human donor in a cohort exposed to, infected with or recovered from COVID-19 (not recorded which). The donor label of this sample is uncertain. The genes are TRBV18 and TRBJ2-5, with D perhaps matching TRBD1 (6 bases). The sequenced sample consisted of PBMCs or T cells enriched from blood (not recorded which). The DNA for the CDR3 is TGTGCCAGCTCACCATCACAGGGAGAGACCCAGTACTTC. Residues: CASSPSQGETQYF.